This T cell receptor beta chain was profiled in a study of STAT5B mutations in CD4+ large granular lymphocyte leukemia. Only in-frame clones appear in the TCRdb table, and some are missing; sequencing was by immunoSEQ multiplex PCR. This table has about 30,000 clones, roughly 85% appearing once. Study-level findings and limits: Compared with healthy controls (2/35), patient top clones favored TRBV06 (8/27). Approximately 25% of private leukemic clonotypes occurred rarely in other patients' non-leukemic repertoires. Higher CD4+ than CD8+ T-LGLL clonality might reflect small sample size.

Turning to this clone: What it binds is not known.

V lost 6 bases and J lost 4, with 15 bases in between. The CDR3 runs to 14 residues. Per germline, CDR1 MDHEN and CDR2 SYDVKM. This chain links TRBV28 with TRBJ1-2; D unresolved. The sequenced sample consisted of CD4+ T cells from blood buffy coats. This clonotype was sampled from a human donor in good health. The CDR3 DNA reads as TGTGCCAGCAGGAGGGAGGCAGGACCCTATGGCTACACCTTC. It yields the protein CASRREAGPYGYTF.